These 24 T cell receptor beta chains were all obtained from the same sample, sequenced in a study of blood T cell repertoires in COVID-19. Measured with immunoSEQ multiplex PCR; TCRdb has only the in-frame clones, and not every one. The sample has 45,000 or so clones; over 65% are singletons. What was sequenced was peripheral blood. The origin of the receptors is an elderly man with acute or convalescent COVID-19.

This clone has only a few counts. This chain uses TRBV28 with TRBJ2-5, with a tentative D call TRBD1 (6 bases). CDR3 size: 13 residues. Looked up from germline, CDR1 is MDHEN and CDR2 is SYDVKM. The germline V and J ends were trimmed by 8 bases and 5 bases, with 15 bases remaining between them. CDR3 sequence: CASCRGMKETQYF. In nucleotides, the CDR3 is TGTGCCAGCTGCAGGGGAATGAAGGAGACCCAGTACTTC.

This clone was found a few times. The chain carries TRBV28 and TRBJ2-2; 9 bases are shared with TRBD2. CDR3 length: 16 residues. The ends lost 6 bases at V and 5 bases at J; junction bases unmatched: 10. Germline V gene sequence: CDR1 MDHEN, CDR2 SYDVKM. In nucleotides, the CDR3 is TGTGCCAGCAGCCCCCGGCTAGCGGGACTGACCGGGGAGCTGTTTTTT. Amino acids: CASSPRLAGLTGELFF.

This chain joins TRBV3-1 (or the pseudogene TRBV3-2) and TRBJ2-5; 7 bases are a match to TRBD2. Germline-derived CDR1 and CDR2 are LGHDT and YNNKEL (reference sequence). Losses at the gene ends were 4 bases for V and 5 bases for J; bases not matched to a gene: 7. CDR3 length equals 14 residues. The CDR3 DNA reads as TGTGCCAGCAGCCCGGGTACTAGCGTTGAGACCCAGTACTTC. Protein product: CASSPGTSVETQYF.

The chain links TRBV9 to TRBJ2-5; no clear D gene. Per the germline V gene, CDR1 is SGDLS and CDR2 is YYNGEE. Trimming removed 0 bases from V and 0 bases from J, with 9 bases in between. The CDR3 has 15 residues. The CDR3 coding sequence is TGTGCCAGCAGCGTAGGAACAGTGTACCAAGAGACCCAGTACTTC. This gives the protein CASSVGTVYQETQYF. Complete variable domain (other parts from reference TRBV9 and TRBJ2-5): DSGVTQTPKHLITATGQRVTLRCSPRSGDLSVYWYQQSLDQGLQFLIQYYNGEERAKGNILERFSAQQFPDLHSELNLSSLELGDSALYFCASSVGTVYQETQYFGPGTRLLVL.

This clone came up once. The J gene is TRBJ2-7, the V gene TRBV9, with D perhaps TRBD2 (6 bases). The CDR3 totals 14 residues. Trimming took 0 bases from V and 4 from J, leaving 11 bases between them. CDR1 is SGDLS, CDR2 YYNGEE, per germline. DNA of the CDR3: TGTGCCAGCAGCGTAGGGGGGGAGGTATACGAGCAGTACTTC. The encoded protein is CASSVGGEVYEQYF.

The CDR3 DNA reads as TGTGCCTGGAGTGTACGAGAAACCATGAACACTGAAGCTTTCTTT. Translated: CAWSVRETMNTEAFF. V is TRBV30 and J is TRBJ1-1; no clear D. V was clipped by 0 bases and J by 0 bases, with 11 bases between them. This CDR3 comprises 15 residues. The germline gives CDR1 GTSNPN, CDR2 SVGIG (reference sequence).

The V call is TRBV5-1, the J call TRBJ2-3; TRBD2 is a possible D gene (5 bases). CDR3 length equals 14 residues. The germline V gene has CDR1 SGHRS and CDR2 YFSETQ. Trimming shortened V by 5 bases and J by 2 bases, and 12 bases separated the two germline ends. CDR3 residues: CASRLEGTTDTQYF. The CDR3 DNA sequence: TGCGCCAGCAGATTAGAGGGAACCACAGATACGCAGTATTTT.

The genes are TRBV6-6 and TRBJ2-7, with 8 bases matching TRBD1. The CDR3 runs 15 residues. Germline V gives CDR1 MNHNY, CDR2 SVGAGI (reference sequence). V lost 5 bases and J lost 5; bases outside the gene matches: 11. The CDR3 region is CASSTRTGILNEQYF. The CDR3 DNA reads TGTGCCAGCAGTACCCGGACAGGGATTCTCAACGAGCAGTACTTC.

This sequence joins TRBV7-3 and TRBJ2-5; TRBD2 agrees at 8 bases. The CDR3 spans 13 residues. V trimming: 4 bases; J trimming: 5 bases; junction bases outside the gene matches: 3. The germline CDR1 and CDR2 sequences are SGHTA and FQGTGA. The CDR3 is CASSYRLAETQYF. The CDR3 bases are TGTGCCAGCAGCTACCGACTAGCGGAGACCCAGTACTTC. The variable domain in full, completed from reference TRBV7-3 and TRBJ2-5, reads GAGVSQTPSNKVTEKGKYVELRCDPISGHTALYWYRQSLGQGPEFLIYFQGTGAADDSGLPNDRFFAVRPEGSVSTLKIQRTERGDSAVYLCASSYRLAETQYFGPGTRLLVL.

V is TRBV28 and J is TRBJ2-5, with D possibly being TRBD1 (5 bases). The CDR3 length is 14 residues. V was trimmed by 6 bases and J by 5 bases, leaving 16 bases between them. Germline CDR1 is MDHEN and CDR2 is SYDVKM. CDR3 loop: CASSKYKGLETQYF. In DNA form, the CDR3 reads TGTGCCAGCAGCAAGTATAAGGGGTTGGAGACCCAGTACTTC.

The chain has TRBV19 and TRBJ1-1; no clear D. The CDR3 is 14 residues long. The ends were cut back, 5 bases at V and 0 bases at J, with 10 bases in the middle. CDR1 is LNHDA and CDR2 is SQIVND in the germline V gene (reference sequence). The CDR3 is CASSATAMNTEAFF. The CDR3 DNA reads TGTGCCAGTAGTGCCACAGCTATGAACACTGAAGCTTTCTTT.

The chain employs TRBV13 and TRBJ2-1; the match to TRBD2 covers 7 bases. The V segment lost 4 bases and the J segment 1 base; nucleotides outside the gene matches: 10. This CDR3 spans 17 amino acids. Germline V lookup: CDR1 PRHDT, CDR2 FYEKMQ (reference sequence). CDR3 in amino acids: CASSSTASGASYNEQFF. In DNA form, the CDR3 reads TGTGCCAGCAGCTCCACGGCTAGCGGAGCTTCCTACAATGAGCAGTTCTTC. Together with reference TRBV13 and TRBJ2-1, the CDR3 gives the full variable domain: AAGVIQSPRHLIKEKRETATLKCYPIPRHDTVYWYQQGPGQDPQFLISFYEKMQSDKGSIPDRFSAQQFSDYHSELNMSSLELGDSALYFCASSSTASGASYNEQFFGPGTRLTVL.

The chain carries TRBV9 and TRBJ2-3; 8 bases are shared with TRBD2. Trimming took 4 bases from V and 1 from J; bases not matched to a gene: 11. Per the germline V gene, CDR1 is SGDLS and CDR2 is YYNGEE. The CDR3 is 17 amino acids. CDR3 sequence: CASSLRIAGLGTDTQYF. The CDR3 DNA follows: TGTGCCAGCAGCTTGAGGATAGCGGGGCTAGGCACAGATACGCAGTATTTT.

The genes are TRBV6-5 and TRBJ2-3; 9 positions match TRBD2. The CDR3 is 14 amino acids. The germline V gene encodes CDR1 MNHEY and CDR2 SVGAGI. Trimming cost V 7 bases and J 4 bases; bases outside gene matches: 6. The CDR3 loop is CASKLAGVADTQYF. In DNA, the CDR3 is TGTGCCAGCAAATTAGCGGGAGTGGCAGATACGCAGTATTTT.

V and J are TRBV9 and TRBJ2-1; 10 bases agree with TRBD2. The CDR3 is 14 residues long. Losses at the gene ends were 3 bases for V and 3 bases for J; bases not matched to a gene: 0. Per germline, CDR1 SGDLS and CDR2 YYNGEE. The CDR3 sequence is CASSGTSGYNEQFF. The CDR3 DNA reads as TGTGCCAGCAGCGGGACTAGCGGCTACAATGAGCAGTTCTTC.

The rearrangement links TRBV18 to TRBJ2-5, with 8 bases lining up with TRBD1. Germline values: CDR1 KGHSH, CDR2 LQKENI. With 3 bases clipped from V and 5 bases from J, the junction kept 8 bases outside the gene matches. There are 15 residues in the CDR3. CDR3 sequence: CASSPGQGGRETQYF. CDR3 in DNA: TGTGCCAGCTCACCCGGACAGGGTGGAAGGGAGACCCAGTACTTC.

The V and J genes are TRBV7-2 and TRBJ2-1, with a weak D call TRBD2 (6 bases). Germline assignment: CDR1 SGHTA and CDR2 FQGNSA. Trimming took 2 bases from V and 4 from J, leaving 15 bases between them. The CDR3 totals 16 residues. The CDR3 sequence: CASSLMGPGVYNEQFF. The CDR3 bases are TGTGCCAGCAGCTTAATGGGGCCGGGGGTATACAATGAGCAGTTCTTC.

The rearrangement links TRBV19 to TRBJ2-3, with D uncertain. Germline V gene sequence: CDR1 LNHDA, CDR2 SQIVND (reference sequence). This CDR3 contains 15 residues. Trimming stripped 4 bases from V and 0 bases from J, with 11 bases between. The CDR3 spells CASSTLPGSTDTQYF. The DNA of the CDR3 is TGTGCCAGTAGTACCTTACCGGGTAGCACAGATACGCAGTATTTT.

The chain employs TRBV5-1 and TRBJ2-2; TRBD1 agrees at 7 bases. With 4 bases clipped from V and 2 bases from J, the junction kept 5 bases outside the gene matches. The CDR3 extends over 15 amino acids. CDR1 and CDR2 from the germline V gene are SGHRS and YFSETQ. The CDR3 coding sequence is TGCGCCAGCAGCCGACAGGGCGACAACACCGGGGAGCTGTTTTTT. The encoded protein is CASSRQGDNTGELFF.

This chain uses TRBV4-1 with TRBJ2-1, with D possibly TRBD2 on 7 matching bases. CDR1 is MGHRA, CDR2 YSYEKL, per germline. CDR3 length: 16 amino acids. V was clipped by 4 bases and J by 12 bases, with 25 bases between them. CDR3 residues: CASSRSQFPGGYGQFF. CDR3 DNA: TGCGCCAGCAGCCGTTCCCAGTTCCCGGGGGGCTATGGGCAGTTCTTC.

This clone came up once. The rearrangement links TRBV6-5 to TRBJ2-1; 10 bases agree with TRBD2. After removal of 7 bases from V and 4 bases from J, the junction contained 7 bases not matched to a gene. The CDR3 has 15 amino acids. Germline CDR1 reads MNHEY; CDR2 reads SVGAGI. CDR3 sequence reads: CASNPAGGPYNEQFF. The CDR3 DNA sequence: TGTGCCAGCAACCCAGCGGGAGGGCCTTACAATGAGCAGTTCTTC.

This clone was observed a few times. The chain employs TRBV11-2 and TRBJ1-1, with D unresolved. Germline V gene lookup returns CDR1 SGHAT and CDR2 FQNNGV. The CDR3 spans 13 residues. With 5 bases removed from V and 3 bases from J, the gap between germline ends came to 10 bases. The CDR3 spells CASSPRRDTEAFF. CDR3 DNA sequence: TGTGCCAGCAGCCCGCGGAGGGACACTGAAGCTTTCTTT.

The CDR3 protein is CASRPDRISPLHF. The CDR3 DNA reads TGTGCCAGCAGACCAGACAGGATTTCACCCCTCCACTTT. This chain joins TRBV28 and TRBJ1-6; a possible D gene is TRBD1 (6 bases). The CDR3 runs to 13 residues. Between the trimmed V and J ends, which lost 6 bases and 9 bases, there was a span of 12 bases. The germline V gene encodes CDR1 MDHEN and CDR2 SYDVKM. Full variable domain (missing parts from reference TRBV28 and TRBJ1-6): DVKVTQSSRYLVKRTGEKVFLECVQDMDHENMFWYRQDPGLGLRLIYFSYDVKMKEKGDIPEGYSVSREKKERFSLILESASTNQTSMYLCASRPDRISPLHFGNGTRLTVT.

The CDR3 nucleotides are TGTGCCAGCAGACCCAGGACTAGCGGGATCAATGAGCAGTTCTTC. Amino acid sequence: CASRPRTSGINEQFF. The gene calls are TRBV6-5 and TRBJ2-1, with 12 bases fitting TRBD2. The CDR3 is 15 residues long. V trimming: 6 bases; J trimming: 6 bases; junction bases outside the gene matches: 6. Germline V gene data show CDR1 as MNHEY and CDR2 as SVGAGI.